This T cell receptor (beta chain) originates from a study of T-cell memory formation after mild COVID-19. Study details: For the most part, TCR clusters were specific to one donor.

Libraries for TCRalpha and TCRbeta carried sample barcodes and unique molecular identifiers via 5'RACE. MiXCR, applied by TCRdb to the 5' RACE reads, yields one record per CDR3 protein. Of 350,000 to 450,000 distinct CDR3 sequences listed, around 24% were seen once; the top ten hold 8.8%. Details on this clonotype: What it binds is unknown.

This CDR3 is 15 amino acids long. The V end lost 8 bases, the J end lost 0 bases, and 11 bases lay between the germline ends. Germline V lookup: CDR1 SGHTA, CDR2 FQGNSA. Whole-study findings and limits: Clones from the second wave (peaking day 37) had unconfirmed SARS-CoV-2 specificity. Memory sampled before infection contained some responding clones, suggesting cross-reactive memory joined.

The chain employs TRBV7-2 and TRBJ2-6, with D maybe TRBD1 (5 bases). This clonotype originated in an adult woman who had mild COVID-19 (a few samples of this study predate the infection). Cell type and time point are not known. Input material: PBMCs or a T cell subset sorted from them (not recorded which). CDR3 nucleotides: TGTGCCAGCGGTGACAGTCACTCTGGGGCCAACGTCCTGACTTTC. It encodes CASGDSHSGANVLTF. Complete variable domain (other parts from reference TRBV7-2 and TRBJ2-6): GAGVSQSPSNKVTEKGKDVELRCDPISGHTALYWYRQSLGQGLEFLIYFQGNSAPDKSGLPSDRFSAERTGGSVSTLTIQRTQQEDSAVYLCASGDSHSGANVLTFGAGSRLTVL.